This note documents a single T cell receptor (beta chain) sequence. What it binds is unknown. The data were taken from a study of cytomegalovirus exposure and HLA in healthy donors. Study-wide results and limits: With high specificity and sensitivity, the classifier reportedly diagnosed cytomegalovirus status. In a later analysis, V- and J-gene trimming of beta chains associated with a DCLRE1C missense variant, replicated independently. A further, later analysis showed that HLA-associated TCR beta chains (compared with equally common others) were more clonally expanded.

Use of 60 Vbeta and 13 Jbeta primers characterized the PCR. Source study methods: There were 70 million to 95 million unique TCR beta chains by a later count, and some 12 million of them were shared. Data came from immunoSEQ multiplex PCR; TCRdb stores just in-frame clones and leaves some out. The DNA was the basis for D and trimming; V, J and clone size are from that table. The sample has 190,000 or so clones; under 85% are singletons. The sample consisted of PBMCs. This TCR was recovered from a man in his fifties in good health and CMV-seronegative.

Written as DNA, the CDR3 is TGTGCCAGCAGCCCTGGGACAGCCAACTATGGCTACACCTTC. Protein sequence: CASSPGTANYGYTF. The V gene is TRBV7-2, the J gene TRBJ1-2; the match to TRBD1 covers 7 bases. The J segment lost 2 bases and the V segment lost 5 bases, leaving 5 bases of the junction unmatched. From germline, CDR1 is SGHTA and CDR2 FQGNSA. The CDR3 runs 14 residues.